Reported below is one TCR beta chain. Its antigen is not identified. These data are taken from a study of shared clonotypes between healthy human individuals. Study-wide background: Each donor had three CD4 naive, three CD4 memory, two CD8 naive and one CD8 memory plate.

Per germline, CDR1 WNHNN and CDR2 SYGVQD (reference sequence). V dropped 2 bases and J dropped 10 bases, with 9 bases sitting between them. This CDR3 region has 12 residues. Under the authors' procedure: ImmunoSEQ gave junction-only sequences without quality scores, so filtering differed. TCRdb keeps only in-frame clones here, not all; method: immunoSEQ multiplex PCR. V and J calls and clone size come straight from that table; D and trimming were deduced from the DNA. The sample lists 230,000 or so clones, about 69% occurring once. General study results and limits: Among the subsets, naive ones generally showed larger estimated richness than memory ones.

This TCR came from a man younger than 40 in good health. The source material was memory CD4+ T cells sorted from blood. Subset of the sample: CD45RA-negative fraction. The chain has TRBV10-1 and TRBJ2-1, with D possibly TRBD2 on 5 matching bases. CDR3 sequence reads: CASSEGSAEQFF. The CDR3 DNA sequence: TGCGCCAGCAGTGAGGGTAGCGCCGAGCAGTTCTTC.